These 28 T cell receptor beta chains were all obtained from the same sample, sequenced in a study of glioma-infiltrating T cells (TCRdb year 2016). Data came from an Illumina MiSeq. TCR alpha and beta CDR3 regions were amplified with the iRepertoire nested amplicon-rescue multiplex PCR (arm-PCR) platform from RNA. The raw public reads went through TCRdb reprocessing: fastp at Q25, MiXCR clone calling, in-frame beta chains kept. Rows are unified per CDR3 protein, each entry keeping the most common DNA and genes. Present in this sample are under 150,000 distinct CDR3 sequences, around 25% of which were seen just once. The ten largest account for around 28% of the sample. The sample taken for sequencing was glioma tissue, nonneoplastic brain tissue, or PBMCs (not recorded which). The receptors originated from a human donor with low-grade glioma or glioblastoma, undergoing nonglioma brain surgery, or in good health (not recorded which).

The V gene is TRBV7-7, the J gene TRBJ1-5; D is possibly TRBD1 (5 bases). This CDR3 has 15 amino acids. CDR1 and CDR2 from the germline V gene are SSHAT and FNYEAQ (reference sequence). CDR3: CASGGSGICNQPQHF. The CDR3, as DNA: TGTGCTAGCGGGGGGTCAGGGATATGCAATCAGCCCCAGCATTTT.

The V gene is TRBV3-1, the J gene TRBJ2-5; possible D gene TRBD2, 5 bases. CDR1 and CDR2 (germline): LGHDT, YNNKEL (reference sequence). V lost 2 bases and J lost 9, with 16 bases in between. The CDR3 runs to 14 residues. CDR3 nucleotide sequence: TGTGCCAGCAGCCAACCTCGGAGCCCCGGGGCCCAGTACTTC. This encodes CASSQPRSPGAQYF.

This clonotype was recorded only once. V gene TRBV28 combines with J gene TRBJ1-1; D perhaps matches TRBD1 (6 bases). There are 15 residues in the CDR3. Germline V gives CDR1 MDHEN, CDR2 SYDVKM. V lost 6 bases, J lost 1 base, and 15 bases lay in between. The CDR3 spells CASRIGGGANTEAFF. DNA for the CDR3: TGTGCCAGCAGAATAGGGGGGGGGGCGAACACTGAAGCTTTCTTT.

The V and J genes are TRBV5-4 and TRBJ1-4; TRBD1 is a possible D gene (5 bases). V was trimmed by 3 bases and J by 7 bases, leaving 7 bases between them. This CDR3 is built from 12 residues. Germline CDR1 and CDR2: SGHNT and YYREEE (reference sequence). This chain's CDR3 is CASSSDSEKLFF. The CDR3 coding sequence is TGTGCCAGCAGCTCCGACAGTGAAAAACTGTTTTTT.

Note on this clonotype: It may be a read error: a sequence one base away is much more abundant. This chain links TRBV2 with TRBJ1-2; 7 nucleotides align to TRBD1. The CDR3 is made up of 14 amino acids. V shed 2 bases, J shed 3 bases, and the junction held 3 bases outside the gene matches. Germline loops: CDR1 SNHLY, CDR2 FYNNEI. CDR3 amino acids: CASSERGQHYGYTF. The CDR3 nucleotides are TGTGCCAGCAGTGAAAGGGGACAGCACTATGGCTACACCTTC.

The V gene is TRBV3-1, the J gene TRBJ2-5; D unresolved. The length of the CDR3 is 12 residues. With 4 bases removed from V and 1 base from J, the gap between germline ends came to 4 bases. Germline lookup yields CDR1 LGHDT and CDR2 YNNKEL (reference sequence). CDR3 in amino acids: CASSPFQETQYF. In DNA form, the CDR3 reads TGTGCCAGCAGCCCCTTCCAAGAGACCCAGTACTTC.

This clonotype was recorded a few times. V gene TRBV11-2 combines with J gene TRBJ2-7; 7 bases align to TRBD1. V trimming: 3 bases; J trimming: 3 bases; junction bases outside the gene matches: 2. The germline V gene encodes CDR1 SGHAT and CDR2 FQNNGV. CDR3 length: 13 residues. The CDR3 DNA is TGTGCCAGCAGCTTTAACAGGGGCTACGAGCAGTACGTC. It is translated as CASSFNRGYEQYV.

This chain connects TRBV7-6 to TRBJ2-4; 13 nucleotides line up with TRBD2. V was pared by 5 bases and J by 0 bases, with 7 bases of the junction left unmatched. The CDR3 contains 18 residues. The germline V gene has CDR1 SGHVS and CDR2 FNYEAQ. CDR3 in DNA: TGTGCCAGCAGCCCGGGACTAGCGGGGACTCTAGCCAAAAACATTCAGTACTTC. Protein product: CASSPGLAGTLAKNIQYF. Full variable domain (outside the CDR3, taken from reference TRBV7-6 and TRBJ2-4): GAGVSQSPRYKVTKRGQDVALRCDPISGHVSLYWYRQALGQGPEFLTYFNYEAQQDKSGLPNDRFSAERPEGSISTLTIQRTEQRDSAMYRCASSPGLAGTLAKNIQYFGAGTRLSVL.

Concerning this clonotype: This could be a read error, since a much larger clone is one nucleotide away. The rearrangement joins TRBV6-5 to TRBJ2-7; tentative D call: TRBD1 (6 bases). The germline CDR1 and CDR2 sequences are MNHEY and SVGAGI. CDR3 size: 14 residues. CDR3 sequence: CASSHSDSSYEQYV. In DNA, the CDR3 is TGTGCCAGCAGTCACTCGGACAGCTCCTACGAGCAGTACGTC.

This chain joins TRBV28 and TRBJ2-2, with D possibly TRBD2 on 6 matching bases. V shed 10 bases and J shed 6 bases, with 12 bases lying between them. The CDR3 contains 12 residues. CDR1 is MDHEN, CDR2 SYDVKM, per germline. The CDR3 spells CATMGGAGELFF. CDR3 sequence (DNA): TGTGCCACCATGGGGGGAGCCGGGGAGCTGTTTTTT.

The V call is TRBV7-3, the J call TRBJ2-5, with D perhaps TRBD2 (6 bases). Deletions cut 2 bases from V and 7 bases from J, with 17 bases between. Germline lookup yields CDR1 SGHTA and CDR2 FQGTGA. The CDR3 length is 15 residues. The CDR3 bases are TGTGCCAGCAGCTTAGAAGGCGTTAAAGCGGGGACCCAGTACTTC. The encoded protein is CASSLEGVKAGTQYF.

The chain links TRBV12-3 or TRBV12-4 to TRBJ2-3; no clear D gene. The CDR3 is 15 amino acids. Trimming pared 7 bases from V and 6 bases from J, leaving 20 bases between. This chain's CDR3 is CASTPRSRLGDTQYF. CDR3 DNA: TGTGCCAGCACCCCCCGGTCGCGATTAGGTGATACGCAGTATTTT.

This clonotype was observed at least ten times. V is TRBV7-2 and J is TRBJ1-5, with D unclear. Germline lookup yields CDR1 SGHTA and CDR2 FQGNSA. Between the trimmed V and J ends, which lost 4 bases and 3 bases, there was a span of 10 bases. This CDR3 comprises 14 residues. CDR3 amino acids: CASSSRSNNQPQHF. The CDR3 region has the DNA TGTGCCAGCAGCTCCCGGAGTAACAATCAGCCCCAGCATTTT.

The chain combines TRBV20-1 with TRBJ2-7, with D possibly TRBD1 on 5 matching bases. The CDR3 sequence is 14 residues long. Germline V gene sequence: CDR1 DFQATT, CDR2 SNEGSKA (reference sequence). Deletions cut 1 base from V and 4 bases from J, with 14 bases between. In DNA, the CDR3 is TGCAGTGCTAGAGGGGCCAGGGCCCTTTACGAGCAGTACGTC. Translation gives CSARGARALYEQYV.

This clonotype was seen at least ten times. The chain employs TRBV20-1 and TRBJ2-1, with 14 positions matching TRBD2. The length of the CDR3 is 16 residues. Germline V CDR1 and CDR2: DFQATT, SNEGSKA (reference sequence). V dropped 2 bases and J dropped 3; count of bases not matched to a gene: 3. CDR3 region: CSARLTSGGGYNEQFF. CDR3 sequence (DNA): TGCAGTGCTAGACTGACTAGCGGGGGGGGCTACAATGAGCAGTTCTTC.

This clonotype was seen only a few times. This chain connects TRBV28 to TRBJ1-2; TRBD1 is a possible D gene (5 bases). The germline V gene has CDR1 MDHEN and CDR2 SYDVKM. V was pared by 5 bases and J by 4 bases, with 17 bases between. CDR3 size: 15 residues. This CDR3 reads CASSDPGGARYGYTF. As DNA, the CDR3 is TGTGCCAGCAGTGACCCAGGAGGGGCGCGCTATGGCTACACCTTC.

This rearrangement joins TRBV12-3 or TRBV12-4 to TRBJ2-6; no definite D call. Trimming removed 7 bases at V and 0 bases at J, with 10 bases between. This CDR3 spans 15 amino acids. The CDR3 reads CASTLSLSGANVLTF. CDR3 DNA sequence: TGTGCCAGCACCCTCAGCCTCTCTGGGGCCAACGTCCTGACTTTC.

V and J are TRBV4-1 and TRBJ2-2; D perhaps matches TRBD1 (5 bases). Germline CDR1 and CDR2: MGHRA and YSYEKL. The CDR3 spans 14 residues. Trimming stripped 2 bases from V and 4 bases from J, with 8 bases between. CDR3 coding DNA: TGCGCCAGCAGCCAACCAGGGCCCACCGGGGAGCTGTTTTTT. This sequence encodes CASSQPGPTGELFF.

This clonotype was observed once. The chain combines TRBV12-3 or TRBV12-4 with TRBJ1-5; D might be TRBD1 (5 bases). The CDR3 is made up of 16 amino acids. The V end lost 0 bases, the J end lost 3 bases, and 12 bases lay between the germline ends. The CDR3 bases are TGTGCCAGCAGTTTAGCGGGGGAGATTGTCAATCAGCCCCAGCATTTT. Translated, it gives CASSLAGEIVNQPQHF.

This clonotype was seen only once. The chain couples TRBV10-3 to TRBJ2-1; 9 bases align to TRBD1. Germline-derived CDR1 and CDR2 are ENHRY and SYGVKD. The CDR3 is 12 amino acids. With 10 bases clipped from V and 6 bases from J, the junction kept 4 bases outside the gene matches. CDR3 nucleotide sequence: TGTGCCACCGGACAGGGGTCCAATGAGCAGTTCTTC. This gives the protein CATGQGSNEQFF.

This clonotype was seen many times. V is TRBV20-1 and J is TRBJ1-5; D perhaps matches TRBD1 (5 bases). V was trimmed by 0 bases and J by 6 bases, leaving 9 bases between them. CDR1 and CDR2 from the germline V gene are DFQATT and SNEGSKA (reference sequence). The CDR3 sequence is 13 residues long. The CDR3 loop is CSAREGGGQPQHF. The CDR3 DNA sequence: TGCAGTGCTAGAGAAGGCGGGGGTCAGCCCCAGCATTTT.

This clonotype was seen many times. The V and J genes are TRBV27 and TRBJ2-7, with D possibly being TRBD1 (5 bases). Trimming left V 5 bases short and J 3 bases short, with 14 bases between. Per the germline V gene, CDR1 is MNHEY and CDR2 is SMNVEV (reference sequence). The CDR3 extends over 14 amino acids. CDR3 bases: TGTGCCAGCAGTCCAAAGACAGTAGGCTACGAGCAGTACGTC. Translation: CASSPKTVGYEQYV.

This clonotype occurred a few times. The chain uses TRBV15 and TRBJ1-1, with D possibly being TRBD1 (6 bases). The CDR3 loop spans 16 amino acids. Deletions cut 6 bases from V and 0 bases from J, with 17 bases between. Germline values: CDR1 LNHNV, CDR2 YYDKDF (reference sequence). The CDR3 nucleotides are TGTGCCACCAGGGGGACGAGGGGGAACATGAACACTGAAGCTTTCTTT. Translated: CATRGTRGNMNTEAFF.

As to this clonotype: The junction does not match germline at one end; this may be a read error. The rearrangement joins TRBV20-1 to TRBJ2-3; TRBD1 matches 10 bases. There are 14 residues in the CDR3. Germline CDR1 is DFQATT and CDR2 is SNEGSKA (reference sequence). In DNA, the CDR3 is TGCAGCGTTGTATCCGGACAGGGGGTAGATAAGCAGTATTTT. Protein: CSVVSGQGVDKQYF.

The chain recombines TRBV11-2 with TRBJ1-1; D remains unclear. The V and J ends lost 1 base and 0 bases respectively, with 6 bases between them. Germline V gene sequence: CDR1 SGHAT, CDR2 FQNNGV. CDR3 length: 14 residues. As DNA, the CDR3 is TGTGCCAGCAGCTTAGCCGTAATGAACACTGAAGCTTTCTTT. Translating gives CASSLAVMNTEAFF.

This clonotype showed up many times. CDR3 residues: CASRSSLGGGPNEQFF. The DNA for the CDR3 is TGTGCCAGCAGGTCCTCTTTGGGCGGGGGGCCGAATGAGCAGTTCTTC. The genes are TRBV6-1 and TRBJ2-1; 8 bases are a match to TRBD2. CDR1 and CDR2 from the germline V gene are MNHNS and SASEGT. This CDR3 contains 16 residues. V dropped 6 bases and J dropped 7; count of bases not matched to a gene: 14.

The chain has TRBV2 and TRBJ1-2, with a tentative D call TRBD1 (6 bases). V shed 1 base and J shed 6 bases, with 15 bases lying between them. This CDR3 has 15 amino acids. Per the germline V gene, CDR1 is SNHLY and CDR2 is FYNNEI. CDR3 sequence: CASSEVAGEYHGYTF. The CDR3 region has the DNA TGTGCCAGCAGTGAAGTGGCAGGGGAGTATCATGGCTACACCTTC.

The chain is built from TRBV5-1 and TRBJ2-2, with D uncertain. In germline, CDR1 is SGHRS, CDR2 YFSETQ. The germline V and J ends were trimmed by 7 bases and 0 bases, with 13 bases remaining between them. The CDR3 runs 15 residues. For the CDR3, the DNA is TGCGCCAGCTCCCGGGTAGCATCGAACACCGGGGAGCTGTTTTTT. The encoded protein is CASSRVASNTGELFF.